This T cell receptor beta chain derives from a study of long-term antiretroviral therapy in people with HIV (dated by TCRdb to about 2022). Study-level background: The earliest samples were collected about a decade before the 2015 WHO recommendation for immediate ART, when ART was typically delayed until CD4 counts fell. A retrospective serial study tested whether changes in peripheral blood TRB repertoire composition and diversity were associated with ART initiation and durable HIV suppression. No cross-contamination during QIAcube processing was shown when test extractions of a monoclonal T-cell line were performed alongside about 30 polyclonal samples. Among the 30 or so participants with HIV, around 10 were female. A total of around 190 cryopreserved PBMC samples came from roughly 30 adults with confirmed HIV infection and were collected serially over a mean of roughly six years (range 1-12).

CDR1 and CDR2, per the germline V gene, are SGHTA and FQGNSA. The CDR3 contains 17 residues, cysteine and phenylalanine counted. The entry retains the CDR3 DNA only, 51 bases that are in frame from base 1. For this chain, trimming is 5 bases at the V end and 1 base at the J end, and the number of junction bases without a gene match is 7. The immunoSEQ hsTCRB v3.0 assay was used at survey level resolution to sequence the TRB variable region. A depth of roughly 35,000-50,000 T-cell genomes per sample was targeted for TRB sequencing. TRB libraries were pooled and sequenced on an Illumina MiSeq using a v3 150-cycle kit. Per the source publication's procedure: Repertoire analysis ran in R within a reproducible Nextflow workflow covering QC, data transformation and analysis. LymphoSeq2, an R package for exploring AIRR-Seq data, was used to implement custom analyses. Four samples yielding fewer than 5000 total TRB sequences were excluded, leaving roughly 200 analyzed HIV repertoires. Of the 188 retained HIV repertoires, about 61 were collected before and under 150 after ART initiation. Repertoires were downsampled to 5000 TRB nucleotide sequences, with summary statistics averaged over 100 downsampling iterations. Only TRB sequences with CDR3 regions of at least seven amino acids were retained for analysis. Two measures captured diversity: a Shannon entropy-derived clonality score and the Gini coefficient. In the repertoire networks, any two of the top 5000 CDR3 amino acid sequences were connected whenever the two sequences differed by an edit distance of one. For TRB CDR3 amino acid sequences, GLIPH2 was used to predict antigen specificity groups and MHC restriction. Known CMV, EBV, HIV or tissue antigen associations were flagged by matching CDR3 amino acid sequences against VDJdb and McPAS-TCR. Pre-ART, post-ART and control groups were compared with Wilcoxon signed-rank tests and Holm-Bonferroni correction. Entries here come from immuneACCESS through TCRdb and include only in-frame sequences with V and J called. Some clones fail to appear in such tables; in the studies checked, an unresolved V gene covers under half of the shortfall, and the cause of the remainder is unknown. For V, J and clone size, that table is used; D and trimming come from the DNA. Within this sample are tens of thousands of clones, with 70% to 90% of them counted one time only. In total, the top ten clones hold 3.6% of the sample.

Worth noting for this clone: Its recognized antigen is unknown. Base qualities are missing; no much larger clone stands one base away.

Beyond this particular receptor, the publication reports: Starting ART was linked to a significant rise in TRB diversity, yet even with long-term ART the diversity remained significantly lower than in transplant donor controls. Because cell numbers in pre-ART samples were limited, unsorted PBMC were profiled instead of sorted CD4+ and CD8+ T cells. Samples dated from the mid-2000s to the late 2010s, and the ART regimens used may be less effective than current ones. CDR3 length ranges in HIV repertoires were narrower than in controls, and network structure suggested an antigen-experienced repertoire with only a slight naive shift after ART. No data were available on ART adherence, viral resistance or therapy changes, limiting inferences about post-ART repertoire changes. The repertoire was dominated across all time points by expanded TRB clones identified before ART initiation, although this dominance was seen to fluctuate and to decrease in many PLHIV after ART. Limited PBMC availability meant only the TCR beta chain was sequenced, without alpha chain pairing.

Inclusion was restricted to participants for whom at least one PBMC sample before ART initiation and at least two post-ART samples were available. Treatment was received in the United States of America by all participants with HIV. Before DNA extraction, cryopreserved samples containing about 0.95-10 million PBMC were thawed and washed. At the time of the earliest PBMC sample, participants with HIV were aged between about 20 and 54 years. Per participant, PBMC samples came from 1-4 timepoints prior to ART initiation and 2-8 timepoints following ART initiation, for a median of 7 samples. For every participant, serial HIV viral load, CD4+ T-cell count, ART history and demographic data were obtained. Genomic DNA was extracted from unsorted PBMC with a Qiagen kit on a QIAcube, with processing performed in batches of 12 samples.

The source material was unsorted PBMCs, sampled 1.8 years after starting antiretroviral therapy. The sequence derives from a woman younger than 35 with HIV. Recombination joined TRBV7-2 with TRBJ2-2; 10 middle bases align to TRBD2. The bases are TGTGCCAGCAGCCCCAATCCTAGCGGGAGGAACACCGGGGAGCTGTTTTTT. It codes for CASSPNPSGRNTGELFF.